The clone carrying this T cell receptor (beta chain) has just a few counts. This sample was included in a study of blood T cell repertoires in COVID-19. On the study more broadly: Whether acute or convalescent, the COVID-19 samples came from the United States, Italy and Spain. Sources were T cells, B-cell-depleted T cells, or PBMCs; the material itself was cDNA or gDNA.

Authors' analysis steps: Reference gene primer amplification yielded estimated nucleated cell counts. Generated by immunoSEQ multiplex PCR, the TCRdb table keeps only in-frame clones and is missing some. V and J calls and clone size come straight from that table; D and trimming were deduced from the DNA. The repertoire holds 200,000 to 250,000 clones, with about 85% as singletons. This CDR3 is built from 16 residues. Trimming left V 2 bases short and J 1 base short, with 14 bases between. Germline V lookup: CDR1 SGHDT, CDR2 YYEEEE. Sequenced material: PBMCs or T cells enriched from blood (not recorded which). This sequence joins TRBV5-6 and TRBJ2-3; possible D gene TRBD2, 5 bases. The receptor was derived from a man aged 25 to 45 who had recovered from COVID-19. CDR3 region: CASSFGSGVRTDTQYF. The CDR3 bases are TGTGCCAGCAGCTTCGGCAGCGGAGTGCGCACAGATACGCAGTATTTT.